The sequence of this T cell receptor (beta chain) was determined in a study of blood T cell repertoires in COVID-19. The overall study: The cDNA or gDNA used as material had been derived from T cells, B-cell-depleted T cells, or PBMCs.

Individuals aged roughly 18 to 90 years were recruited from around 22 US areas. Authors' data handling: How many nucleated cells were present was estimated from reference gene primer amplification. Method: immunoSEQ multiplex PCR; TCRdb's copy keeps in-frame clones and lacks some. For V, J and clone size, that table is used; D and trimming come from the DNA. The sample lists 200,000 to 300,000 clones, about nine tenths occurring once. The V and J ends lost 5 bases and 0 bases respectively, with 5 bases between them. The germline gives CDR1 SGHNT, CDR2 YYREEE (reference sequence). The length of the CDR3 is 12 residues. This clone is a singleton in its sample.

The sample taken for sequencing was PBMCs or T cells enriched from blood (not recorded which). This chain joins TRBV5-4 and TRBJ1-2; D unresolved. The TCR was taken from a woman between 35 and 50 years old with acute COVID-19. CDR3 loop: CASRRANYGYTF. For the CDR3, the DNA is TGTGCCAGCAGACGAGCTAACTATGGCTACACCTTC. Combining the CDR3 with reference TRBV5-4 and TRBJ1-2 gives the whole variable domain ETGVTQSPTHLIKTRGQQVTLRCSSQSGHNTVSWYQQALGQGPQFIFQYYREEENGRGNFPPRFSGLQFPNYSSELNVNALELDDSALYLCASRRANYGYTFGSGTRLTVV.